Listed below are T cell receptor beta chains from one sample, sequenced in a study of CD8+ T cells in alopecia areata. Only in-frame clones appear in the TCRdb table, and some are missing; sequencing was by immunoSEQ multiplex PCR. The repertoire holds approximately 61,000 clones, around 97% seen once, with around 25% in the top ten. Sequenced material: CD8+ T cells sorted from blood, taken at week 0. The receptors stem from a human donor with alopecia areata. CDR3s leave out the opening cysteine and the closing phenylalanine or tryptophan.

V gene	J gene	CDR3 protein
TRBV7-9	TRBJ2-7	ASSFTNRGSEQY
TRBV7-8	TRBJ2-3	ASSSAGASSTDTQY
TRBV2	TRBJ2-7	ASSVDRGLGQEQY
TRBV28	TRBJ2-3	ASSLLQGDTDTQY
TRBV7-9	TRBJ2-5	ASAHAGGKETQY
TRBV4-2	TRBJ2-3	ASSRLAGGNTDTQY
TRBV30	TRBJ1-1	AWSVLRGNTEAF
TRBV14	TRBJ2-1	ASSQDWGALGVQF
TRBV9	TRBJ2-3	ASSVEARGHTDTQY
TRBV6-5	TRBJ2-1	ASGWSGGGNEQF
TRBV12-5	TRBJ1-2	ASGGGQPYGYT
TRBV6-5	TRBJ1-3	ASSSAESSGNTIY
TRBV5-1	TRBJ2-2	ASSLGTGGVGELF
TRBV6-5	TRBJ2-1	ASSDSSGSYNEQF
TRBV10-3	TRBJ2-7	AISEESVTSYEQY
TRBV6-5	TRBJ2-5	ASTQQGKEETQY
TRBV7-9	TRBJ2-5	ASSREGGGPPETQY
TRBV5-6	TRBJ2-7	ASSLGQGAYEQY
TRBV2	TRBJ2-5	ASAEVGLAVQETQY
TRBV2	TRBJ1-2	AVSTVDYGYT
TRBV7-8	TRBJ2-7	ASSLVTIYEQY
TRBV9	TRBJ2-2	ASSVDRELF
TRBV28	TRBJ2-1	ASSLDRVTYNEQF
TRBV10-3	TRBJ2-3	AIGESADTQY
TRBV30	TRBJ2-3	AWTAVSTDTQY
TRBV5-5	TRBJ1-4	ASSPWLGGNEKLF
TRBV4-1	TRBJ2-1	ASSQEGGNFYNEQF
TRBV14	TRBJ1-1	ASSPQHRDRMNTEAF
TRBV29-1	TRBJ1-1	SMKGSLNTEAF
TRBV7-2	TRBJ2-5	ASSPRLAGVQETQY
TRBV4-1	TRBJ1-2	ASSQDSWNYGYT
TRBV19	TRBJ1-5	ASTKGAQPQH
TRBV6-5	TRBJ2-7	ASSYSAGNEQY
TRBV29-1	TRBJ2-7	SFGTGSNEQY
TRBV5-1	TRBJ2-3	ASSPRGGGTFSTDTQY
TRBV7-9	TRBJ2-7	ASGTVSAYEQY
TRBV7-8	TRBJ1-1	ASSLTENTEAF
TRBV5-6	TRBJ2-2	ASSNSGAGELF
TRBV11-2	TRBJ2-1	ASSSLAGGSYNEQF
TRBV6-5	TRBJ2-3	ASSRLSTDTQY
TRBV23-1	TRBJ1-5	ASSQAGRNQPQH